The entry that follows covers one T cell receptor (beta chain) sequence. Its antigen is as yet unknown. At the DNA level, this CDR3 is encoded by other sequences in the same sample as well. The PCR made use of 60 Vbeta and 13 Jbeta primers. The assay was immunoSEQ multiplex PCR, and TCRdb's table has in-frame clones only and misses some. This specimen shows approximately 110,000 clones; the ten leading clones hold about 2.7%. The data were taken from a study of cytomegalovirus exposure and HLA in healthy donors. Across the whole study: The approximately 120 million unique TCR beta sequences, from 150 million to 200 million T cells, were found by an earlier analysis.

General study results and limits: TRBV6-2, TRBV6-3 and some other V segments were excluded as indistinguishable. Analysis was performed later, and it showed HLA-associated TCR beta chains to be more clonally expanded than equally common others.

The CDR3 covers 16 residues. V lost 2 bases, J lost 3 bases, and 1 base stayed unmatched. The germline CDR1 and CDR2 sequences are SGHRS and YFSETQ. The sample taken for sequencing was PBMCs. The sequence came from a man aged 25 to 40 in good health and CMV-seronegative. The chain recombines TRBV5-1 with TRBJ2-1, with 14 positions matching TRBD2. The CDR3 protein is CASSLGLAGGYNEQFF. The CDR3 DNA sequence: TGCGCCAGCAGCTTAGGACTAGCGGGAGGCTACAATGAGCAGTTCTTC.